Each of the 26 T cell receptor beta chains below was sequenced from the same sample in a study of T cell repertoires in cytomegalovirus infection. TCRdb re-derived calls from the reads in MiXCR, one entry per CDR3 protein. The sample has about 400,000 distinct CDR3 sequences, roughly 18% seen once. The specimen sequenced was PBMCs. The receptors were sampled from a human donor in good health (CMV status not recorded). Some clones in this sample may be carry-over from other donors' samples.

This clonotype was recorded at least ten times. V and J are TRBV19 and TRBJ2-7, with D unresolved. Germline values: CDR1 LNHDA, CDR2 SQIVND (reference sequence). This CDR3 has 15 amino acids. The ends were cut back, 1 base at V and 3 bases at J, with 13 bases in the middle. CDR3 region: CASSIASAGGYEQYF. CDR3 in DNA: TGTGCCAGTAGTATAGCATCTGCAGGCGGCTACGAGCAGTACTTC. The full variable domain, completed using reference TRBV19 and TRBJ2-7, is DGGITQSPKYLFRKEGQNVTLSCEQNLNHDAMYWYRQDPGQGLRLIYYSQIVNDFQKGDIAEGYSVSREKKESFPLTVTSAQKNPTAFYLCASSIASAGGYEQYFGPGTRLTVT.

This clonotype was observed a few times. This chain links TRBV5-6 with TRBJ1-1; TRBD1 aligns across 8 bases. J lost 4 bases, V lost 5 bases, and 7 bases had no gene match. The CDR3 totals 14 residues. Germline CDR1 is SGHDT and CDR2 is YYEEEE. CDR3 protein: CASRSTGEGTEAFF. DNA for the CDR3: TGTGCCAGCAGATCGACAGGGGAGGGCACTGAAGCTTTCTTT.

CDR3 nucleotide sequence: TGTGCCTGGGTCCGGGAGCCCACCGGGGAGCTGTTTTTT. The encoded protein is CAWVREPTGELFF. The chain has TRBV30 and TRBJ2-2; the D gene is possibly TRBD2 (6 bases). V was cut by 5 bases and J by 4 bases, with 11 bases left in between. The CDR3 extends over 13 amino acids. The germline CDR1 and CDR2 sequences are GTSNPN and SVGIG (reference sequence).

The genes are TRBV19 and TRBJ2-7, with 10 bases that match TRBD2. Germline V CDR1 and CDR2: LNHDA, SQIVND (reference sequence). There are 15 residues in the CDR3. After removal of 2 bases from V and 1 base from J, the junction contained 2 bases not matched to a gene. CDR3: CASSIQRGGSYEQYF. DNA of the CDR3: TGTGCCAGTAGTATACAGCGGGGGGGATCCTACGAGCAGTACTTC.

This clonotype was seen only a few times. The chain recombines TRBV12-3 or TRBV12-4 with TRBJ2-5; TRBD2 aligns across 12 bases. The J segment lost 5 bases and the V segment lost 6 bases, leaving 7 bases of the junction unmatched. This CDR3 region has 15 residues. The CDR3 sequence is CASSTTSGSRETQYF. CDR3 DNA: TGTGCCAGCAGCACGACTAGCGGGAGTAGGGAGACCCAGTACTTC.

This clonotype was detected only a few times. The rearrangement links TRBV7-9 to TRBJ2-7; weak D call: TRBD1 (5 bases). The CDR3 is 16 amino acids. CDR1 is SEHNR, CDR2 FQNEAQ, per germline (reference sequence). Trimming stripped 1 base from V and 0 bases from J, with 13 bases between. CDR3 bases: TGTGCCAGCAGCTTAGTGGTCGGACATAGCTCCTACGAGCAGTACTTC. The encoded protein is CASSLVVGHSSYEQYF.

Ten or more counts support this clonotype. V gene TRBV7-2 combines with J gene TRBJ2-7; D unclear. Trimming stripped 2 bases from V and 2 bases from J, with 10 bases between. Germline CDR1 reads SGHTA; CDR2 reads FQGNSA. The CDR3 has 14 amino acids. CDR3 sequence reads: CASSLLAGTYEQYF. CDR3 DNA sequence: TGTGCCAGCAGCTTACTTGCAGGCACCTACGAGCAGTACTTC.

This clonotype was picked up one time. The chain joins TRBV20-1 to TRBJ1-1; D is possibly TRBD1 (6 bases). V was clipped by 5 bases and J by 10 bases, with 20 bases between them. There are 13 residues in the CDR3. CDR1 DFQATT and CDR2 SNEGSKA come from the germline V gene (reference sequence). The chain's CDR3 is CSAARPERDTAFF. The CDR3 DNA sequence: TGCAGTGCTGCCCGGCCGGAGAGGGACACAGCTTTCTTT.

CDR3 bases: TGTGCCAGCAGCTCGGACAGGGGAAATACGCAGTATTTT. This encodes CASSSDRGNTQYF. This chain joins TRBV11-2 and TRBJ2-3, with 9 positions matching TRBD1. Germline V gene sequence: CDR1 SGHAT, CDR2 FQNNGV. The CDR3 contains 13 residues. After removal of 4 bases from V and 7 bases from J, the junction contained 3 bases not matched to a gene.

This clonotype was recorded many times. The chain employs TRBV7-2 and TRBJ1-2; perhaps TRBD1 as D (5 bases). V shed 3 bases and J shed 5 bases, with 13 bases lying between them. Germline V CDR1 and CDR2: SGHTA, FQGNSA. The CDR3 has 14 amino acids. The CDR3, as DNA: TGTGCCAGCAGCTTTGGTCAGGGAAGATATGGCTACACCTTC. Translating it yields CASSFGQGRYGYTF. Together with reference TRBV7-2 and TRBJ1-2, the CDR3 gives the full variable domain: GAGVSQSPSNKVTEKGKDVELRCDPISGHTALYWYRQSLGQGLEFLIYFQGNSAPDKSGLPSDRFSAERTGGSVSTLTIQRTQQEDSAVYLCASSFGQGRYGYTFGSGTRLTVV.

The J gene is TRBJ2-1, the V gene TRBV2, with 8 nucleotides matching TRBD1. Trimming removed 0 bases from V and 3 bases from J; junction bases left unmatched: 4. This CDR3 has 16 residues. Germline V CDR1 and CDR2: SNHLY, FYNNEI. Here the CDR3 reads CASSEAVGTGYNEQFF. The DNA for the CDR3 is TGTGCCAGCAGTGAAGCGGTGGGGACAGGCTACAATGAGCAGTTCTTC.

This clonotype was picked up many times. The chain links TRBV28 to TRBJ2-2, with 12 bases lining up with TRBD1. With 5 bases clipped from V and 6 bases from J, the junction kept 13 bases outside the gene matches. Germline CDR1 is MDHEN and CDR2 is SYDVKM. The CDR3 spans 18 residues. The CDR3 coding sequence is TGTGCCAGCAGTGACACTAGCCTGGGACAGGGGGCTGCCGGGGAGCTGTTTTTT. Its protein is CASSDTSLGQGAAGELFF.

Only one count was recorded for this clonotype. The chain employs TRBV12-3 or TRBV12-4 and TRBJ1-6; 7 bases are shared with TRBD1. The CDR3 contains 15 residues. V dropped 0 bases and J dropped 7; count of bases not matched to a gene: 3. CDR3 coding DNA: TGTGCCAGCAGTTTAGCGGGACAGAGCAATTCACCCCTCCACTTT. This sequence encodes CASSLAGQSNSPLHF.

This clonotype was seen a handful of times. This rearrangement joins TRBV19 to TRBJ2-1; possible D gene TRBD2, 6 bases. Trimming took off 3 bases at V and 6 bases at J, with 6 bases between the two ends. From germline, CDR1 is LNHDA and CDR2 SQIVND (reference sequence). This CDR3 contains 12 residues. CDR3 sequence: CASSMGLNEQFF. The CDR3 region has the DNA TGTGCCAGTAGTATGGGACTCAATGAGCAGTTCTTC.

This clonotype was recorded at least ten times. This chain links TRBV7-2 with TRBJ2-3; D possibly corresponds to TRBD2 (5 bases). V was clipped by 0 bases and J by 6 bases, with 7 bases between them. Germline CDR1 is SGHTA and CDR2 is FQGNSA. CDR3 length: 13 residues. The CDR3 region is CASSLAGEDTQYF. For the CDR3, the DNA is TGTGCCAGCAGCTTAGCGGGAGAGGATACGCAGTATTTT.

The genes are TRBV29-1 and TRBJ1-2; tentative D call: TRBD1 (6 bases). The CDR3 runs 16 residues. The ends were cut back, 0 bases at V and 2 bases at J, with 16 bases in the middle. CDR1 is SQVTM and CDR2 is ANQGSEA in the germline V gene. The CDR3: CSVEDQGPTKNYGYTF. The CDR3 DNA reads as TGCAGCGTTGAAGATCAGGGGCCAACAAAGAACTATGGCTACACCTTC.

This clonotype appeared a few times. The J gene is TRBJ1-3, the V gene TRBV3-1; D is undetermined. The CDR3 has 13 residues. Germline loops: CDR1 LGHDT, CDR2 YNNKEL (reference sequence). V lost 5 bases to trimming and J lost 4 bases, with 9 bases between them. The CDR3 loop reads CASSNILGNTIYF. DNA for the CDR3: TGTGCCAGCAGCAACATTTTGGGAAACACCATATATTTT.

This clonotype was detected ten times or more. This rearrangement joins TRBV12-3 or TRBV12-4 to TRBJ2-2; the D is unclear. This CDR3 has 13 amino acids. V lost 2 bases and J 6 bases, leaving 7 bases between the germline ends. CDR3 sequence: CASSLIRAGELFF. The DNA of the CDR3 is TGTGCCAGCAGTTTAATCCGAGCCGGGGAGCTGTTTTTT.

V is TRBV2 and J is TRBJ2-2; D remains ambiguous. Germline V gives CDR1 SNHLY, CDR2 FYNNEI. Deletions cut 9 bases from V and 2 bases from J, with 13 bases between. The CDR3 length is 14 residues. The CDR3 DNA reads as TGTGCCAGTACTGAACTACGAAACACCGGGGAGCTGTTTTTT. This translates into CASTELRNTGELFF.

At least ten counts were recorded for this clonotype. The chain employs TRBV7-2 and TRBJ1-1, with D maybe TRBD1 (5 bases). The CDR3 loop spans 16 amino acids. Trimming cost V 1 base and J 0 bases, with 12 bases left between them. Germline CDR1 reads SGHTA; CDR2 reads FQGNSA. CDR3 nucleotides: TGTGCCAGCAGCTTAGGAGCGGGGCCCCTGAACACTGAAGCTTTCTTT. Translation: CASSLGAGPLNTEAFF.

This clonotype was picked up a small number of times. The gene calls are TRBV20-1 and TRBJ2-7; the D gene is possibly TRBD2 (6 bases). Trimming shortened V by 0 bases and J by 3 bases, and 12 bases separated the two germline ends. This CDR3 is built from 14 residues. The germline gives CDR1 DFQATT, CDR2 SNEGSKA (reference sequence). In DNA form, the CDR3 reads TGCAGTGCTAGAGACAGATGGAGGGACTACGAGCAGTACTTC. Residues: CSARDRWRDYEQYF.

This clonotype has ten or more counts. J is TRBJ2-7 and V is TRBV12-3 or TRBV12-4; 8 nucleotides line up with TRBD1. J gave up 2 bases and V 8 bases, and 5 bases lay outside the gene matches. The CDR3 spans 13 residues. CDR3 bases: TGTGCCAGCGGGACAGGTCCCGCCTACGAGCAGTACTTC. Translation: CASGTGPAYEQYF.

This clonotype has more than one count but fewer than ten. The chain couples TRBV2 to TRBJ2-1, with D maybe TRBD1 (6 bases). The CDR3 is 14 residues long. The germline V gene has CDR1 SNHLY and CDR2 FYNNEI. V shed 7 bases and J shed 5 bases, with 15 bases lying between them. CDR3 DNA sequence: TGTGCCAGCAACCGAGGACAGACGAACAATGAGCAGTTCTTC. Protein sequence: CASNRGQTNNEQFF.

The rearrangement links TRBV20-1 to TRBJ1-1; maybe TRBD1 (6 bases). The CDR3 extends over 13 amino acids. Germline V gives CDR1 DFQATT, CDR2 SNEGSKA (reference sequence). V lost 6 bases to trimming and J lost 0 bases, with 11 bases between them. CDR3 sequence reads: CSAHRDMNTEAFF. CDR3 nucleotides: TGCAGTGCCCACAGGGACATGAACACTGAAGCTTTCTTT.

This clonotype was detected only a few times. The chain uses TRBV2 and TRBJ1-4; 9 bases map to TRBD1. V lost 6 bases, J lost 8 bases, and 10 bases stayed unmatched. CDR1 SNHLY and CDR2 FYNNEI come from the germline V gene. The CDR3 is made up of 15 amino acids. CDR3 DNA: TGTGCCAGCAGCGGGAAGGACAGGGGAAAGGAAAAACTGTTTTTT. Encoded protein: CASSGKDRGKEKLFF. The variable domain in full, completed from reference TRBV2 and TRBJ1-4, reads EPEVTQTPSHQVTQMGQEVILRCVPISNHLYFYWYRQILGQKVEFLVSFYNNEISEKSEIFDDQFSVERPDGSNFTLKIRSTKLEDSAMYFCASSGKDRGKEKLFFGSGTQLSVL.

Worth noting for this clonotype: This sequence may be a read error, since a much larger clone differs from it by one base. V usage is TRBV7-6 and J usage is TRBJ2-1; D ambiguous. In germline, CDR1 is SGHVS, CDR2 FNYEAQ. Trimming removed 5 bases from V and 6 bases from J, with 20 bases in between. The CDR3 is 16 amino acids. CDR3 sequence reads: CASSLLIQSIANEQFF. As DNA, the CDR3 is TGTGCCAGCAGCCTTCTAATACAATCTATAGCCAATGAGCAGTTCTTC.